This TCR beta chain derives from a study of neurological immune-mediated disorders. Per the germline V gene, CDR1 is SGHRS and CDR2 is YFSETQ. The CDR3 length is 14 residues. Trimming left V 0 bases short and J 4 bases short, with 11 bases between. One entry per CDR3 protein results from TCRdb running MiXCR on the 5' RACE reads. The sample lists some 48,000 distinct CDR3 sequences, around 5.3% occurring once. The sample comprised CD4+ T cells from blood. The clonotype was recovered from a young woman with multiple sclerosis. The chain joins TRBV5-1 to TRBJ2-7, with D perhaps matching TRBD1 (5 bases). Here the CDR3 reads CASSLETELYEQYF. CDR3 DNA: TGCGCCAGCAGCTTGGAGACAGAGTTATACGAGCAGTACTTC.